This T cell receptor beta chain was identified in a study of shared clonotypes between healthy human individuals. At the level of the study: Per donor, CD8 memory used one plate, CD8 naive used two, CD4 memory used three and CD4 naive used three. The study's findings and limits: In general, naive subsets displayed greater estimated richness than memory subsets did. Sequencing depth was expected to influence donor clonotype sharing.

Adults of Caucasian background living in Nashville, Tennessee made up all donors. Clones were sequenced by immunoSEQ multiplex PCR, and TCRdb holds only the in-frame ones, with some missing. Of under 650,000 clones in the sample, 90% to 96% are singletons; the top ten hold approximately 0.06%. A note on this clone: As yet, its antigen is unknown.

This CDR3 region has 16 residues. Trimming took 3 bases from V and 0 from J, leaving 13 bases between them. Germline CDR1 is SGHRS and CDR2 is YFSETQ. V usage is TRBV5-1 and J usage is TRBJ2-1; D gene unclear. The TCR comes from a woman aged 25 to 39 in good health. Specimen: naive CD4+ T cells sorted from blood. Subset described: CD45RA+ positively selected. In DNA form, the CDR3 reads TGCGCCAGCAGCTACCGACTCAGAAGCTCCTACAATGAGCAGTTCTTC. Translated: CASSYRLRSSYNEQFF.